This T cell receptor beta chain stems from a study of shared clonotypes between healthy human individuals. Study-level information: CD4 naive cells filled three plates per donor, CD4 memory three, CD8 naive two and CD8 memory one. Study-level results: With a handful of donors compared, around 4.7% of naive CD4 clonotypes were shared. The study generally estimated greater richness for naive than memory subsets.

In the case of this clone: Its antigen is not known.

V lost 3 bases to trimming and J lost 2 bases, with 8 bases between them. The CDR3 extends over 13 amino acids. Looked up from germline, CDR1 is SGHNT and CDR2 is YYREEE (reference sequence). As processed by the authors: Filtering was not the same, since immunoSEQ gave junction-only sequences without quality scores. Here immunoSEQ multiplex PCR was the method, and the copy in TCRdb shows in-frame clones only, minus some. V and J calls and clone size follow that table, whereas D and trimming were derived from the DNA. The table includes roughly 1,500,000 clones, 95% to 99% detected once. Sequencing was performed on naive CD4+ T cells sorted from blood. The subset is: CD45RA+ positively selected. The origin of this receptor is a man aged 25-45 years in good health. The chain recombines TRBV5-4 with TRBJ1-1; D gene unclear. The CDR3 region is CASSSPPNTEAFF. The CDR3 coding sequence is TGTGCCAGCAGCTCACCCCCAAACACTGAAGCTTTCTTT.